This T cell receptor (beta chain) comes out of a study of blood T cell repertoires in COVID-19. At the level of the study: There were acute and convalescent COVID-19 samples, and they came from the United States, Italy and Spain. PBMCs, B-cell-depleted T cells, or T cells were the source of the cDNA or gDNA that made up the material.

The CDR3 extends over 17 amino acids. The V end was cut by 3 bases, the J end by 11 bases, with 26 bases between. CDR1 is LNHDA, CDR2 SQIVND, per germline (reference sequence). As processed by the authors: Amplifying reference gene primers gave estimates of nucleated cell counts. Only in-frame clones appear in the TCRdb table, and some are missing; sequencing was by immunoSEQ multiplex PCR. That table is the source of V, J and clone size, and D and trimming were worked out from the DNA. The data contain about 130,000 clones, 85% of them singletons. This clonotype was obtained from an elderly woman with acute or convalescent COVID-19. J is TRBJ1-5 and V is TRBV19; no clear D gene. The sequencing sample was made of peripheral blood. The CDR3 region is CASSIALRGIIDSSQHF. Here the CDR3 DNA reads TGTGCCAGTAGTATCGCCCTGCGGGGTATCATCGATAGTTCCCAGCATTTT.